The 15 T cell receptor beta chains below were found in one sample sequenced in a study of identical twins (dated by TCRdb to about 2016). Library preparation was by 5' RACE. The instrument was an Illumina HiSeq 2000. TCRdb passed the public sequencing reads through fastp at Q25 and MiXCR, retaining productive beta sequences. Every entry covers one CDR3 protein and lists the most common genes and DNA from its rows. The sample table lists about 530,000 distinct CDR3 sequences, about a fifth of them with a count of one. 0.45% to 0.5% of the sample lies in the top ten. These data are also associated with another study on yellow fever vaccine responses in identical twins.

Sequences were obtained from CD4+ T cells sorted from blood. These receptor sequences come from a woman between 18 and 30 years old in good health.

V usage is TRBV4-1 and J usage is TRBJ2-5; D is ambiguous. CDR1 is MGHRA, CDR2 YSYEKL, per germline. V dropped 1 base and J dropped 5 bases, with 11 bases sitting between them. CDR3 length: 14 amino acids. The CDR3 region has the DNA TGCGCCAGCAGCCAAGGGGGTCGGATGGAGACCCAGTACTTC. Protein sequence: CASSQGGRMETQYF.

This clonotype was seen a handful of times. The genes are TRBV5-1 and TRBJ2-7; tentative D call: TRBD1 (5 bases). Germline CDR1 is SGHRS and CDR2 is YFSETQ. The CDR3 consists of 17 residues. V was shortened by 1 base and J by 2 bases, with 19 bases between the two germline ends. The chain's CDR3 is CASSLTLATQVPYEQYF. For the CDR3, the DNA is TGCGCCAGCAGCTTGACTCTCGCAACACAGGTGCCCTACGAGCAGTACTTC.

The chain carries TRBV12-3 or TRBV12-4 and TRBJ1-1; 7 bases agree with TRBD1. The ends lost 5 bases at V and 2 bases at J; junction bases unmatched: 5. The CDR3 is 14 amino acids. The CDR3 sequence: CASSDRQGNTEAFF. The CDR3 DNA reads TGTGCCAGCAGTGACCGACAGGGAAACACTGAAGCTTTCTTT.

This chain links TRBV2 with TRBJ2-7; D is unresolved. Germline V gives CDR1 SNHLY, CDR2 FYNNEI. CDR3 length: 14 residues. V lost 8 bases and J lost 2, with 16 bases in between. This CDR3 reads CASVITNVPYEQYF. The DNA of the CDR3 is TGTGCCAGCGTTATCACAAACGTTCCCTACGAGCAGTACTTC.

This clonotype was recorded a few times. The V and J genes are TRBV5-1 and TRBJ2-1; 11 nucleotides match TRBD2. The V and J ends lost 2 bases and 2 bases, in that order; junction bases with no gene match: 0. This CDR3 comprises 15 residues. Germline CDR1 SGHRS, CDR2 YFSETQ. CDR3 loop: CASSFSGGAYNEQFF. CDR3 coding DNA: TGCGCCAGCAGCTTTAGCGGGGGGGCCTACAATGAGCAGTTCTTC.

The chain has TRBV12-3 or TRBV12-4 and TRBJ2-3; D gene ambiguous. V dropped 3 bases and J dropped 6 bases, with 10 bases sitting between them. This CDR3 has 13 amino acids. CDR3 bases: TGTGCCAGCAGTTTGAAGAGGAAGGATACGCAGTATTTT. It codes for CASSLKRKDTQYF.

This clonotype has a handful of counts. The chain recombines TRBV6-1 with TRBJ2-1, with TRBD2 matching 9 bases. The CDR3 sequence is 15 residues long. V was pared by 6 bases and J by 2 bases, with 5 bases of the junction left unmatched. Germline lookup yields CDR1 MNHNS and CDR2 SASEGT. The CDR3 DNA is TGTGCCAGCAGACAAGCGGGGGGACCCTACAATGAGCAGTTCTTC. Its translation is CASRQAGGPYNEQFF.

This clonotype has more than one count but fewer than ten. The V and J genes are TRBV5-6 and TRBJ2-7; 10 bases line up with TRBD2. Trimming at V came to 1 base and at J to 6 bases, leaving 13 bases not matched to a gene. The CDR3 is 17 amino acids. CDR1 SGHDT and CDR2 YYEEEE come from the germline V gene. The CDR3 DNA reads as TGTGCCAGCAGCTTGCTTGCTCTAGCGGGAGTGGGGCGCGAGCAGTACTTC. This codes for CASSLLALAGVGREQYF.

V and J are TRBV4-2 and TRBJ2-3; the match to TRBD1 covers 10 bases. This CDR3 comprises 16 residues. CDR1 is LGHNA and CDR2 is YNFKEQ in the germline V gene. The J segment lost 6 bases and the V segment lost 1 base, leaving 7 bases of the junction unmatched. The CDR3 nucleotides read TGTGCCAGCAGCCAAGGGGGGACAGGGGCGCTTGATACGCAGTATTTT. It is translated as CASSQGGTGALDTQYF.

This clonotype was counted a few times. The CDR3 DNA reads as TGTGCCAGCAGTTTGCAGGGGGTAGAGACCCAGTACTTC. It yields the protein CASSLQGVETQYF. V usage is TRBV28 and J usage is TRBJ2-5, with 7 nucleotides matching TRBD1. J lost 4 bases, V lost 3 bases, and 2 bases had no gene match. In germline, CDR1 is MDHEN, CDR2 SYDVKM. The CDR3 covers 13 residues.

The chain has TRBV5-5 and TRBJ2-1; 14 nucleotides agree with TRBD2. This CDR3 region has 17 residues. Germline V CDR1 and CDR2: SGHKS, YYEKEE (reference sequence). After removal of 4 bases from V and 7 bases from J, the junction contained 10 bases not matched to a gene. The CDR3 DNA reads as TGTGCCAGCAGCGTGGGACTAGCGGGAGCTCTCGGAAATGAGCAGTTCTTC. Translating it yields CASSVGLAGALGNEQFF. The entire variable domain, with the rest obtained from reference TRBV5-5 and TRBJ2-1, is as follows: DAGVTQSPTHLIKTRGQQVTLRCSPISGHKSVSWYQQVLGQGPQFIFQYYEKEERGRGNFPDRFSARQFPNYSSELNVNALLLGDSALYLCASSVGLAGALGNEQFFGPGTRLTVL.

This clonotype appeared a few times. V usage is TRBV11-3 and J usage is TRBJ2-1; 9 positions match TRBD2. Germline V gives CDR1 SGHNT, CDR2 YENEEA. CDR3 length equals 16 residues. The V segment lost 0 bases and the J segment 9 bases; nucleotides outside the gene matches: 9. CDR3 in amino acids: CASSLEGSGRGVEQFF. The CDR3 region has the DNA TGTGCCAGCAGCTTAGAGGGTAGCGGGAGAGGGGTTGAGCAGTTCTTC.

This clonotype was observed many times. The V gene is TRBV7-9, the J gene TRBJ1-4, with TRBD1 matching 8 bases. Per the germline V gene, CDR1 is SEHNR and CDR2 is FQNEAQ (reference sequence). This CDR3 region has 14 residues. Germline trimming cut 5 bases from V and 8 bases from J; bases unmatched to any gene: 7. CDR3 nucleotides: TGTGCCAGCAGCCAAACAGGGGGACGGGAAAAACTGTTTTTT. As protein: CASSQTGGREKLFF.

V is TRBV6-4 and J is TRBJ1-1, with a tentative D call TRBD1 (6 bases). V lost 3 bases and J lost 0, with 11 bases in between. The CDR3 extends over 15 amino acids. CDR1 is MRHNA and CDR2 is SNTAGT in the germline V gene. The CDR3 sequence is CASSEQGGVNTEAFF. DNA for the CDR3: TGTGCCAGCAGTGAGCAAGGGGGGGTGAACACTGAAGCTTTCTTT.

The rearrangement uses TRBV5-1 and TRBJ1-6; no clear D gene. Per germline, CDR1 SGHRS and CDR2 YFSETQ. The V end was cut by 0 bases, the J end by 8 bases, with 6 bases between. This CDR3 has 13 amino acids. CDR3 sequence (DNA): TGCGCCAGCAGCTTGGAGGACTATTCACCCCTCCACTTT. Its protein product is CASSLEDYSPLHF.